These T cell receptor beta chains were read from a single sample in a study of T-cell reconstitution after alpha-beta-depleted transplantation in children. TCRdb passed the PCR reads through MiXCR, listing each CDR3 protein once. The sample comprises 750,000 to 950,000 distinct CDR3 sequences, roughly 15% of which are singletons, and about 4.6% rests with the top ten. Specimen: PBMCs, mostly from graft donor cells, collected 360 days after TCRalphabeta/CD19-depleted stem cell transplant. The receptors were sampled from a male patient aged 10 to 17 who had a stem cell transplant for acute lymphoblastic leukemia, so the T cells may come from the graft donor. CDR3s include the opening cysteine and the closing phenylalanine or tryptophan. The order of the fields is D gene, V gene, CDR3 protein. The D gene is left open where the match is weak.

d_call: TRBD1; v_call: TRBV6-2/TRBV6-3; cdr3_aa: CASSLRTGVEETQYF
d_call: .; v_call: TRBV12-3/TRBV12-4; cdr3_aa: CASSFQVFTDTQYF
d_call: TRBD2; v_call: TRBV12-3/TRBV12-4; cdr3_aa: CASSHGLAGFGELFF
d_call: .; v_call: TRBV15; cdr3_aa: CATSRDFGDTQYF
d_call: .; v_call: TRBV20-1; cdr3_aa: CSGLTLYRAESYNEQFF
d_call: TRBD2; v_call: TRBV5-1; cdr3_aa: CASSLLASGMGYEQYF
d_call: TRBD2; v_call: TRBV5-1; cdr3_aa: CASSSRSTSGTYEQYF
d_call: TRBD1; v_call: TRBV5-6; cdr3_aa: CASSGGQGGTLHETQYF
d_call: .; v_call: TRBV6-5; cdr3_aa: CASSYSRQHGKGRYEQYF
d_call: .; v_call: TRBV4-1; cdr3_aa: CASSQPTSKAKNIQYF
d_call: TRBD2; v_call: TRBV12-5; cdr3_aa: CASGFMTTGELAGGTDTQYF
d_call: TRBD1; v_call: TRBV4-1; cdr3_aa: CASSQEGQGANEQFF
d_call: TRBD2; v_call: TRBV3-1; cdr3_aa: CASSPRDYSETQYF
d_call: TRBD1; v_call: TRBV6-1; cdr3_aa: CASTPDRGTYEQYF
d_call: TRBD1; v_call: TRBV5-1; cdr3_aa: CASSLGQGAEKLFF
d_call: TRBD2; v_call: TRBV3-1; cdr3_aa: CACSQFGGRGETQYF
d_call: TRBD2; v_call: TRBV7-9; cdr3_aa: CASSSWDYRETQYF
d_call: TRBD2; v_call: TRBV14; cdr3_aa: CASSPAGLAKETQYF
d_call: .; v_call: TRBV29-1; cdr3_aa: CSVEAGTDSYEQYF
d_call: .; v_call: TRBV3-1; cdr3_aa: CASSPRGVRAYEQYF
d_call: .; v_call: TRBV27; cdr3_aa: CASSSEATGETQYF
d_call: .; v_call: TRBV5-1; cdr3_aa: CASSLQGGNQPQHF
d_call: .; v_call: TRBV20-1; cdr3_aa: CSATPRSDKIYEQYF
d_call: .; v_call: TRBV5-1; cdr3_aa: CASSLVTQGTEAFF
d_call: .; v_call: TRBV29-1; cdr3_aa: CSVGWGGLYEQYF
d_call: TRBD2; v_call: TRBV10-3; cdr3_aa: CATQTSGGEQYF
d_call: TRBD2; v_call: TRBV2; cdr3_aa: CASSTTSRSYEQYF
d_call: .; v_call: TRBV7-9; cdr3_aa: CASTSGDGHTDTQYF
d_call: .; v_call: TRBV6-5; cdr3_aa: CASSYSGTAGNTIYF
d_call: .; v_call: TRBV5-1; cdr3_aa: CASSLAGTDTQYF
d_call: .; v_call: TRBV10-3; cdr3_aa: CAISEYGRPTSLETQYF
d_call: .; v_call: TRBV14; cdr3_aa: CASSQQQGDTQYF
d_call: TRBD1; v_call: TRBV9; cdr3_aa: CASSVGQGANEQYF
d_call: TRBD2; v_call: TRBV29-1; cdr3_aa: CSAKAGGHPDTQYF
d_call: TRBD1; v_call: TRBV11-2; cdr3_aa: CASSPLQGAGELFF
d_call: .; v_call: TRBV5-1; cdr3_aa: CASSLGGSRANEQFF
d_call: .; v_call: TRBV4-1; cdr3_aa: CASSQVEVFHQPQHF
d_call: TRBD2; v_call: TRBV7-9; cdr3_aa: CASSLGREKYEQYF
d_call: TRBD1; v_call: TRBV24-1; cdr3_aa: CATSDFRDRGSGELFF
d_call: TRBD2; v_call: TRBV5-1; cdr3_aa: CASSRGGQGRPFSYEQYF
d_call: .; v_call: TRBV27; cdr3_aa: CASRRGLATNEQFF